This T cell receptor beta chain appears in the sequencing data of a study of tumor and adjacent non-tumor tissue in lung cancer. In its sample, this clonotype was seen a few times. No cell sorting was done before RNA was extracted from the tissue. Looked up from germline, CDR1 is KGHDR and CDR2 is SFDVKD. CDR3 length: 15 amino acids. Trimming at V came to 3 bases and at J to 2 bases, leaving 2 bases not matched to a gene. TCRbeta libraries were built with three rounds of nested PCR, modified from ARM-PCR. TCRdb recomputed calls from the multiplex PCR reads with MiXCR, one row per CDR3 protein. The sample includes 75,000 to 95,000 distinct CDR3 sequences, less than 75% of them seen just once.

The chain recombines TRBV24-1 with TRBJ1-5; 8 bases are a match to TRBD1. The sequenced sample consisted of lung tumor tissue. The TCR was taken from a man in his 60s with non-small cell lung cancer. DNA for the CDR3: TGTGCCACCAGTGATCCGGGACAGGGCAATCAGCCCCAGCATTTT. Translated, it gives CATSDPGQGNQPQHF.